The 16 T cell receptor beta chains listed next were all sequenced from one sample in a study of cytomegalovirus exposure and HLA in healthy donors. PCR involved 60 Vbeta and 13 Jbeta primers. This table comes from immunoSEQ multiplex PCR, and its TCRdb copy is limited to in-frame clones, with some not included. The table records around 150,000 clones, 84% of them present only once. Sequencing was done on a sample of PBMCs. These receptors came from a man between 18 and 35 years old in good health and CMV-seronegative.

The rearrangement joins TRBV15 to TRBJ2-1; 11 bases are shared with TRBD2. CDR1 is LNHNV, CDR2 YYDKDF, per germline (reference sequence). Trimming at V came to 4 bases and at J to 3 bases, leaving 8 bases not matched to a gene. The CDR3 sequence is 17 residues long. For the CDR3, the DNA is TGTGCCACCAGCACCACTAGCGGGGGCACCCACTACAATGAGCAGTTCTTC. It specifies CATSTTSGGTHYNEQFF.

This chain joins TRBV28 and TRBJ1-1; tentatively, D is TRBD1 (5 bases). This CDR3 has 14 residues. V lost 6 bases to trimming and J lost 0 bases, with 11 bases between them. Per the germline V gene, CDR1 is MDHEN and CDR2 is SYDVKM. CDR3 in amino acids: CASREQALNTEAFF. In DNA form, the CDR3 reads TGTGCCAGCAGAGAACAGGCCTTGAACACTGAAGCTTTCTTT. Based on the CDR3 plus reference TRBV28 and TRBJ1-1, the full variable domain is DVKVTQSSRYLVKRTGEKVFLECVQDMDHENMFWYRQDPGLGLRLIYFSYDVKMKEKGDIPEGYSVSREKKERFSLILESASTNQTSMYLCASREQALNTEAFFGQGTRLTVV.

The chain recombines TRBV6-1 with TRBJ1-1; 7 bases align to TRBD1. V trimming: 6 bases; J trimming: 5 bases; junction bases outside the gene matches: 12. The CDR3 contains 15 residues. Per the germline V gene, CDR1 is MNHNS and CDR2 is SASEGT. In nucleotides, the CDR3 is TGTGCCAGCAGCGGGACAGACCCTCTGGGGACTGAAGCTTTCTTT. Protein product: CASSGTDPLGTEAFF.

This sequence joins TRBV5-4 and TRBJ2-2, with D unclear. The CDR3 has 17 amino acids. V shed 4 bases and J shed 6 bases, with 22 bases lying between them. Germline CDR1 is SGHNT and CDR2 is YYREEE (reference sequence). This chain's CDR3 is CASSPPRRGGMAGELFF. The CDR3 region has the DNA TGTGCCAGCAGCCCCCCCAGACGCGGTGGAATGGCCGGGGAGCTGTTTTTT.

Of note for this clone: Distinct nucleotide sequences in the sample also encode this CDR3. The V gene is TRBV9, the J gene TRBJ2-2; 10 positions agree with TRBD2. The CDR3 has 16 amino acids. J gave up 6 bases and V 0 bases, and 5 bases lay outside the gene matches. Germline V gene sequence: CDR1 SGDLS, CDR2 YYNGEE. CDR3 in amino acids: CASSVESGRASGELFF. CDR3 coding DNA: TGTGCCAGCAGCGTAGAAAGCGGGAGGGCGTCCGGGGAGCTGTTTTTT.

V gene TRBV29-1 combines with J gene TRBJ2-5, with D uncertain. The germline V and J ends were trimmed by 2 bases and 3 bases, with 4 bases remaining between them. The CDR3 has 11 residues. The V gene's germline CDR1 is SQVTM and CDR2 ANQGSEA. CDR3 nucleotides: TGCAGCGTTGAATCTAAAGAGACCCAGTACTTC. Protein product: CSVESKETQYF.

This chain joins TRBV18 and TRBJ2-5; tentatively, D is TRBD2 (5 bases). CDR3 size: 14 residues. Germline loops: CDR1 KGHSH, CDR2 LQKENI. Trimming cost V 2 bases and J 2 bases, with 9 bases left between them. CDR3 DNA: TGTGCCAGCTCACCAATGAGACTACAAGAGACCCAGTACTTC. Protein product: CASSPMRLQETQYF.

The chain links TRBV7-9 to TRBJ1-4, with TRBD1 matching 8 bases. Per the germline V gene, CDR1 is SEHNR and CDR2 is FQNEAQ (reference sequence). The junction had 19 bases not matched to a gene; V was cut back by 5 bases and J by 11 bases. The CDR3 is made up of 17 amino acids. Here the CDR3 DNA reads TGTGCCAGCAGCCGCCGGACAGGGACCGACTACGGGGGGAAACTGTTTTTT. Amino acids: CASSRRTGTDYGGKLFF.

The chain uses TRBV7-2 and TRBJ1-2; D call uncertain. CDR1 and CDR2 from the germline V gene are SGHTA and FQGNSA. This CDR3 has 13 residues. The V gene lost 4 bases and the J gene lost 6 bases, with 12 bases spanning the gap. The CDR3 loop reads CASSSRAEHGYTF. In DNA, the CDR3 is TGTGCCAGCAGCTCGCGGGCGGAACATGGCTACACCTTC.

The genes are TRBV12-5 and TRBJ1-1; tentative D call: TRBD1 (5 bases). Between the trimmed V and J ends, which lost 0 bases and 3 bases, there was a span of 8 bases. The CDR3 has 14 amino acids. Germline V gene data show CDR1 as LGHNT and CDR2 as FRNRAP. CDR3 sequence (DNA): TGTGCTAGTGGTTTGGTTGTGGGGCACACTGAAGCTTTCTTT. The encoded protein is CASGLVVGHTEAFF.

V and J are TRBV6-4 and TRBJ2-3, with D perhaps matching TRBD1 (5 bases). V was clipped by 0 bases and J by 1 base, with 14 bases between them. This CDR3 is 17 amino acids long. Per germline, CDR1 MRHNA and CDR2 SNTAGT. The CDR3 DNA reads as TGTGCCAGCAGTGACTCGGCAGGGCACGGCGGCACAGATACGCAGTATTTT. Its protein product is CASSDSAGHGGTDTQYF.

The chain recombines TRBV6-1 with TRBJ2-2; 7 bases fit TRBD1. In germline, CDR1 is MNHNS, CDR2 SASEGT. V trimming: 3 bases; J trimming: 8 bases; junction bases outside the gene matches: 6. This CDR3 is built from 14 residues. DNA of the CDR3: TGTGCCAGCAGTGACACAGGGGTCTCGGGGGAGCTGTTTTTT. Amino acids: CASSDTGVSGELFF.

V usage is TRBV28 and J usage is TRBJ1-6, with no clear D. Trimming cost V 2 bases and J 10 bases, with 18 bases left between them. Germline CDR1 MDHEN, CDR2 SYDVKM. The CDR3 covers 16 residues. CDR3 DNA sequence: TGTGCCAGCAGTTTAGGAGAAGCACCCCTTAGCTCACCCCTCCACTTT. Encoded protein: CASSLGEAPLSSPLHF.

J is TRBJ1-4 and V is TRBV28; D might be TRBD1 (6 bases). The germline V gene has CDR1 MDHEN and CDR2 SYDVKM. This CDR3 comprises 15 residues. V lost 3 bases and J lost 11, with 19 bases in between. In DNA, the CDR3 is TGTGCCAGCAGTTTTCATCGACAGGCCCCAGGGAAACTGTTTTTT. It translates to CASSFHRQAPGKLFF.

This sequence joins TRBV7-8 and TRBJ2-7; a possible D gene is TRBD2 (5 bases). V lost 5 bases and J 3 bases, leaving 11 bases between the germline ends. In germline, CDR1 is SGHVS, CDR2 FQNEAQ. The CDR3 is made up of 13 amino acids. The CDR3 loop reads CASSPGINYEQYF. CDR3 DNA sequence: TGTGCCAGCAGCCCGGGGATCAACTACGAGCAGTACTTC.

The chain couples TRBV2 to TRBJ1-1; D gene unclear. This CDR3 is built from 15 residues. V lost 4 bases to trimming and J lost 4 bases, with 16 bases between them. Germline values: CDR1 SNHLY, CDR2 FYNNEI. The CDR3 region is CASSVSRGVGTEAFF. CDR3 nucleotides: TGTGCCAGCAGTGTGTCGCGCGGGGTGGGCACTGAAGCTTTCTTT.